This TCR beta chain was captured in a study of T cells in Graves' hyperthyroidism and ophthalmopathy (dated by TCRdb to between 2018 and 2021). As for the study more broadly: Peripheral blood was collected at initial diagnosis, before any treatment. A discovery cohort of roughly 100 patients, fewer than 50 with Graves' ophthalmopathy and 55 to 65 with stable Graves' hyperthyroidism, was used to find distinguishing TCR V-J signatures. Prospective prediction of ophthalmopathy was tested in an independent validation cohort consisting of 18 to 20 hyperthyroidism patients and more than 15 patients who later progressed to ophthalmopathy. The roughly 94 discovery patients were randomly split 7:3 into training and test sets. In over five Graves' hyperthyroidism patients, the study also compared T-cell repertoires from thyroid tissue with T-cell repertoires from blood. Once sampling was done, hyperthyroidism patients were given methimazole at a starting dose of 30 mg daily, whereas ophthalmopathy patients were given high-dose intravenous methylprednisolone. TCR Vbeta CDR3 sequencing of some 140 peripheral blood samples (under 45 ophthalmopathy, approximately 80 hyperthyroidism and some 17 progressor patients) is reported in the paper.

Points the paper makes about the study in general: Ophthalmopathy was separated from stable hyperthyroidism by a 13 V-J signature model, with around 90% sensitivity and approximately 84% specificity obtained in cross-validation and 80%/75% obtained in testing. In validation, the model predicted progression to ophthalmopathy with over 60% sensitivity and 72.22% specificity, a median of approximately 6.7 months before onset. Most expanded thyroid clonotypes (frequency above 0.001) were also detected in blood, suggesting blood repertoires may reflect thyroid immune responses. No statistical method was used to fix the sample size in advance, and group allocation was not hidden from the investigators.

This clonotype was recorded at least ten times. Which antigen it targets is not known. Per-base quality was not reported, and no clone a single base away is much larger than it. The TCR beta CDR3 regions were amplified from RNA transcripts. The TCR CDR3 was subjected to a first round of RT-PCR using the HTBI primer set and the Qiagen OneStep RT-PCR kit. Libraries were constructed in a second round of multiplex PCR, after which size selection and purification were carried out. Libraries were sequenced paired-end with 100 bp reads on an Illumina HiSeq2000. Under the source paper's analysis protocol: SOAPnuke was used to process the raw data, throwing out any read that contained adapters or uncalled bases, had a mean Phred below 15, or lacked an exact constant-primer or identifier match. High-quality paired reads were merged with COPE v1.2.5, and unique nucleotide sequences were defined as clonotypes. MiTCR v1.1 was used to align clonotypes to the IMGT TRBV, TRBD and TRBJ reference segments. Only V-J combinations with frequency above 0.0001, covering about 99% of repertoires, were analysed. The TCS score was defined as the ratio of F50 (clonal expansion) to E x V (chaos), calculated using BLOSUM62-based TCRdist between CDR3 peptides within each V-J. Welch's t-statistics and random forest reduced fewer than 550 V-J features to 13, which were used in a naive Bayes classifier (R e1071). TCRdb trimmed the raw reads at Q25, called clones with MiXCR and kept productive beta chains. Every distinct CDR3 protein forms one entry, paired with its most common genes and DNA. Clone size and V and J calls follow TCRdb, not the original study. In all, the sample holds some 350,000 distinct CDR3 sequences, and roughly 15% of those were seen once. The biggest ten clones account for 30% to 40% of the sample.

Ophthalmopathy patients had moderately to severely active disease, Clinical Activity Score of at least 3, NOSPECS grade of at least 4, and duration under 3 months. Exclusion was applied to patients with uncontrolled infections, other autoimmune diseases, pregnancy or lactation. Diagnoses were based on clinical symptoms, serum thyroxine and TRAb, thyroid ultrasound and orbital computed tomography. PBMCs were separated from over 9 ml of fresh peripheral blood using Ficoll-Paque density gradient centrifugation. Trizol reagent was used to extract total RNA, and RNA quality was then checked on an Agilent 2100 Bioanalyzer. The germline V gene supplies CDR1 ENHRY and CDR2 SYGVKD. V is clipped by 4 bases and J by 5 bases, and the sequence between their germline boundaries is 11 bases long. There are 13 amino acids in the CDR3, from cysteine to phenylalanine inclusive. Solely the CDR3 DNA is kept, with 39 bases framed from the first base.

The chain was built from TRBV10-3 and TRBJ2-5; the best D guess is TRBD2, with 5 bases matching. Sequencing was performed on blood. The clonotype originates from a woman in her 40s with Graves' ophthalmopathy. The nucleotides are TGTGCCATCAGTGGGGCCAGAGGGGAGACCCAGTACTTC. Translated, it gives CAISGARGETQYF.